This T cell receptor (beta chain) was captured by sequencing in a study of T cell responses to AZD1222 COVID-19 vaccine (dated by TCRdb to 2020 to 2022). With regard to the full study: Because spike-specific TCR depth and breadth did not differ between the two schedules, AZD1222 recipients who got a second dose at roughly 4 weeks were pooled with those who got a second dose at roughly 12 weeks. A total of approximately 250 trial participants underwent TCR sequencing, of whom about 210 had received two doses of AZD1222 and around 25 had received two doses of the MenACWY control vaccine. Trial participants were enrolled by age into 18-55, 56-69 and 70-plus year subgroups, with around 150, 28 and 57 TCR-sequenced participants respectively. The paper's findings and limits, for the study overall: After two AZD1222 doses, spike-specific TCR breadth and depth were significantly higher than at day 0 and than in MenACWY recipients. Participants were mostly white British, with more females than males. The authors suggested clonal diversity may have been underestimated. Conclusions about previously exposed vaccinees were limited because only a handful of AZD1222 recipients were SARS-CoV-2 seropositive at baseline. No day 14 peak-response samples were available, so repertoires were characterized only after the peak T cell response. Reportedly, close to half of the unique spike-specific TCRs recognized epitopes lying outside the regions that are mutated in the B.1.351 and B.1.1.7 variants. The 56-69-year group was small, and its depth increase did not reach significance, likely because of low power. The vaccine-associated CD4 TCRs covered the entire spike protein, and the dominant responses fell in regions 160-218 and 743-854.

In this sample, this clone turned up once. Its target antigen remains unknown. Per-nucleotide qualities are absent, and no much larger clonotype sits a single base away. The CDR3 regions of human TCRbeta chains were subjected to immunosequencing. On the authors' methods: TCRs in the repertoires were compared against a reference library of SARS-CoV-2-specific TCRs that had been generated with the MIRA antigen-specificity platform. Breadth was defined as the fraction of unique TCRs that were SARS-CoV-2-associated, and depth was defined as the fraction of total T cells that were SARS-CoV-2-associated. Each spike-specific TCR was assigned to its reactive spike region and to a CD4 or CD8 class using the MIRA data. Log10-transformed breadth and depth values were compared by one-way ANOVA with Sidak's multiple comparisons tests. The table was pulled from immuneACCESS by TCRdb, which kept in-frame rearrangements only. Such tables lose some clones; where checked, under half of the loss comes from unresolved V genes, and the rest has no known cause. The DNA was the basis for D and trimming; V, J and clone size are from that table. Within this sample are 150,000 to 200,000 clones, with around 89% of them counted one time only. Together, the top ten hold roughly 6% of the sample.

Taken with the paper, the label for time point translates to: baseline before first vaccination. Vaccinee samples came from UK trials COV001 and COV002, including a single-blind randomized controlled phase 2/3 trial of AZD1222 (ChAdOx1 nCoV-19) in healthy adults. For TCRbeta chain sequencing, PBMC samples from trial participants were taken at day 0 and at day 28 after the second dose. The CDR1 and CDR2 encoded by the germline V gene are SQVTM and ANQGSEA. The CDR3 covers 15 residues, taking in both the cysteine and the phenylalanine. Only CDR3 DNA remains: 45 bases, in frame from the first base. Here V drops 7 bases and J drops 5 bases, and the junction holds 12 bases not matched to any gene.

This sequence originates from an adult in good health. Material: peripheral blood, obtained on day 0 of AZD1222 vaccination. The rearrangement combines TRBV29-1 with TRBJ2-1; the central 9 bases match TRBD2. The CDR3 reads CSGSEAGGRNNEQFF. The nucleotide sequence reads TGCAGCGGAAGCGAGGCGGGGGGGCGGAACAATGAGCAGTTCTTC.